The following is a TCR beta chain sequence with its context. This clone was seen a handful of times. What this receptor recognizes is not known. No clone much larger than this one lies a single base away; base qualities are absent. Preparation of the library involved the immunoSEQ multiplex PCR assay. RNA was extracted from all samples and reverse transcribed into cDNA, which served as template for TCR sequencing. First-strand cDNA was synthesized with SuperScript III using a 2:1 mix of oligo-dT and random hexamers. A synthetic immune receptor repertoire was used to measure amplification bias, and any remaining bias was corrected computationally. The authors' pipeline ran thus. After raw reads were preprocessed to remove errors, the CDR3 was defined following IMGT conventions as running from the conserved cysteine to phenylalanine. To get clonality, Shannon entropy was normalized by log2 of the number of productive unique TCRs and the result was subtracted from 1. Scalp TCRbeta sequences were cross-referenced with sorted blood CD4 and CD8 repertoires so that the CD4 or CD8 identity of scalp clones could be inferred. TCRdb obtained this table from immuneACCESS and retained in-frame rearrangements with V and J assigned. These tables miss some clones; where compared with another copy, unresolved V genes account for less than half of the shortfall, and the remainder is unexplained. V, J and clone size derive from that table, while D and trimming were established from the DNA sequence. For this sample there are over 120,000 clones; about half appear just once. The top ten clonotypes cover about 1% of the sample.

A distance of 4 bases separates the germline ends of V and J, which lose 0 bases and 1 base respectively. Taken from the germline V gene, the CDR1 and CDR2 loops are SGHRS and YFSETQ. Spanning cysteine to phenylalanine, the CDR3 consists of 13 amino acids. The read is trimmed to its CDR3 DNA, 39 bases read in frame from base 1. The record originates from a study of CD8+ T cells in alopecia areata (dated by TCRdb to the late 2010s). A note on the overall study: Treated patients were enrolled in an open-label pilot trial of oral tofacitinib, 5 to 10 mg twice daily, for moderate-to-severe alopecia areata. Patients stayed on tofacitinib for 6 to 18 months and then had 6 months of follow-up off drug so that delayed response and recurrence could be assessed. To study T cell clonal expansion in alopecia areata, the researchers applied high-throughput TCRbeta sequencing to both the C3H/HeJ mouse model and human patients. Scalp tissue and sorted CD4+ and CD8+ peripheral blood T cells from patchy and totalis/universalis alopecia areata patients and from healthy controls were covered by human TCRbeta sequencing. Tofacitinib-treated patients had biopsies at baseline and at 4 and 24 weeks of treatment, with a later scalp biopsy in several patients. Scalp clonality was compared across normal scalp (n=4), patchy alopecia areata scalp (n=8), and alopecia totalis/universalis scalp (n=8). RNA was extracted with the PAXgene miRNA kit for fixed scalp, the miRNeasy kit for PBMCs, and the RNeasy kit for mouse skin. immunoSEQ multiplex PCR using 35 Vbeta forward primers and 13 Jbeta reverse primers was used to amplify TCRbeta CDR3 regions.

What the time point label conveys for this sample: baseline before oral tofacitinib. From alopecia areata patients, peripheral blood was collected along with lesional scalp punch biopsies. PBMCs were isolated by density centrifugation and stained for CD3, CD4 and CD8, after which CD4+ and CD8+ T cells were sorted on a FACSAria. Results the study describes overall, beyond this receptor: Unlike mouse skin, where gammadelta T cells dominate, normal human skin contains resident alphabeta T cells that get sequenced too, which complicates analysis of the scalp TCR repertoire. Lesional scalp, especially in alopecia totalis/universalis, showed higher clonality and more expanded CD8+ clones than normal scalp, suggesting antigenic drive. Shared TCR sequences between patients were less evident than in mice, which may be partly attributable to HLA diversity in the patient population.

This clonotype was obtained from a human donor with alopecia areata. The material was CD4+ T cells sorted from blood, obtained at week 0. The chain couples TRBV5-1 to TRBJ1-2, with the D gene not clear enough to name. This receptor carries the CDR3 CASSLGSNYGYTF. The DNA sequence is TGCGCCAGCAGCTTGGGCAGTAACTATGGCTACACCTTC.